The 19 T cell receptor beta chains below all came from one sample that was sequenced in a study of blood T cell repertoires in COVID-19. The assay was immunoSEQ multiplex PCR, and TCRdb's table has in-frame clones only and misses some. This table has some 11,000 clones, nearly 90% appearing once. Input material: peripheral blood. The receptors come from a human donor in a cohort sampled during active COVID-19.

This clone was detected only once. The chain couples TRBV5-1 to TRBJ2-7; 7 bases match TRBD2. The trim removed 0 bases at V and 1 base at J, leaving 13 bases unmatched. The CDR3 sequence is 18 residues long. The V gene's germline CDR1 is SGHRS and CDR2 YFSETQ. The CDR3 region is CASSLAGGLSFKSYEQYF. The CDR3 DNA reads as TGCGCCAGCAGCTTGGCGGGGGGACTGTCTTTTAAGTCCTACGAGCAGTACTTC. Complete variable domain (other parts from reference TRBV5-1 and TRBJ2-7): KAGVTQTPRYLIKTRGQQVTLSCSPISGHRSVSWYQQTPGQGLQFLFEYFSETQRNKGNFPGRFSGRQFSNSRSEMNVSTLELGDSALYLCASSLAGGLSFKSYEQYFGPGTRLTVT.

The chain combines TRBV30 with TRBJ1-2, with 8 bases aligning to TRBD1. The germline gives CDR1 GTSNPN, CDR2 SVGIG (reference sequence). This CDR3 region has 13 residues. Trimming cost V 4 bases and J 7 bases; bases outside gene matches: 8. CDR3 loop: CAWTTDRGGGYTF. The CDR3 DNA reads TGTGCCTGGACCACCGACAGGGGAGGTGGCTACACCTTC.

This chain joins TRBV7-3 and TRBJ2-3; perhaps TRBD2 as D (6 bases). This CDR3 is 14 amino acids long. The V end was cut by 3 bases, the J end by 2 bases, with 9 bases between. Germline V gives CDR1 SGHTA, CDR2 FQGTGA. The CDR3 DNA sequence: TGTGCCAGCAGCTTGGGACTTTCCACAGATACGCAGTATTTT. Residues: CASSLGLSTDTQYF. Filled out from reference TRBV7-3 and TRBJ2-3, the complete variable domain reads GAGVSQTPSNKVTEKGKYVELRCDPISGHTALYWYRQSLGQGPEFLIYFQGTGAADDSGLPNDRFFAVRPEGSVSTLKIQRTERGDSAVYLCASSLGLSTDTQYFGPGTRLTVL.

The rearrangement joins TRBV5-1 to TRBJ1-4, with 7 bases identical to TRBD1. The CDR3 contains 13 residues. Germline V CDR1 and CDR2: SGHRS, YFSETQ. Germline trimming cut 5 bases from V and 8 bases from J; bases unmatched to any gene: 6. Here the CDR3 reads CASRPWTGEKLFF. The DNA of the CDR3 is TGCGCCAGCAGGCCCTGGACAGGCGAAAAACTGTTTTTT.

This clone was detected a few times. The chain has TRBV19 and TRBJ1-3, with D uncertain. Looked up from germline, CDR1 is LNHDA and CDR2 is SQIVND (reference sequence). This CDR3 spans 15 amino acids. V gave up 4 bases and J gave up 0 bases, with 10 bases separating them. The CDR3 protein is CASSTGLSSGNTIYF. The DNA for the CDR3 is TGTGCCAGTAGTACCGGACTGAGCTCTGGAAACACCATATATTTT.

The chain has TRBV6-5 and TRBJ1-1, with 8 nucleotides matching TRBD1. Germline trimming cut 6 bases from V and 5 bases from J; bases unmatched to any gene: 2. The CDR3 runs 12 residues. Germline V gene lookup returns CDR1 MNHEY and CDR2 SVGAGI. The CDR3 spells CASSTGGTEAFF. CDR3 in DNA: TGTGCCAGCAGCACAGGGGGGACTGAAGCTTTCTTT.

In nucleotides, the CDR3 is TGTGCCAGTAAGGGTGGGGCAGCTAATGAAAAACTGTTTTTT. This codes for CASKGGAANEKLFF. The V gene is TRBV19, the J gene TRBJ1-4, with a weak D call TRBD1 (5 bases). This CDR3 is 14 amino acids long. CDR1 LNHDA and CDR2 SQIVND come from the germline V gene (reference sequence). Trimming shortened V by 7 bases and J by 3 bases, and 12 bases separated the two germline ends.

The CDR3 region is CASSFGQGNEKLFF. CDR3 bases: TGTGCCAGCAGCTTTGGACAGGGTAACGAAAAACTGTTTTTT. This chain uses TRBV7-9 with TRBJ1-4; 8 bases are shared with TRBD1. J lost 8 bases, V lost 3 bases, and 5 bases had no gene match. The CDR3 length is 14 residues. The germline V gene encodes CDR1 SEHNR and CDR2 FQNEAQ (reference sequence).

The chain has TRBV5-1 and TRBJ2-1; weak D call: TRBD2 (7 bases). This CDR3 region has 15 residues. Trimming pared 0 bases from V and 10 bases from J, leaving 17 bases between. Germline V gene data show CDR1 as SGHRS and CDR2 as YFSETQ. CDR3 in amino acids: CASSLAGGRGGEQFF. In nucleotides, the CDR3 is TGCGCCAGCAGCTTGGCGGGGGGCCGGGGCGGGGAGCAGTTCTTC.

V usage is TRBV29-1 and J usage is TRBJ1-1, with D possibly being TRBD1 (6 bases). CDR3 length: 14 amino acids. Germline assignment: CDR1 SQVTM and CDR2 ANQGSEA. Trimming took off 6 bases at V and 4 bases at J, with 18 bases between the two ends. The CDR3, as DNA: TGCAGCGTGCTACAGGTCCCCAGGGGCACTGAAGCTTTCTTT. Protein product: CSVLQVPRGTEAFF.

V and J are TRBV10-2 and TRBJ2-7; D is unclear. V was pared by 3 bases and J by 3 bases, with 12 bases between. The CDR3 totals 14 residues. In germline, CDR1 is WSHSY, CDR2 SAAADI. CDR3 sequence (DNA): TGCGCCAGCAGTGAAGGTCAGGCCCACTACGAGCAGTACTTC. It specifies CASSEGQAHYEQYF.

The CDR3 here is CASSAPGLADRARGEQFF. In nucleotides, the CDR3 is TGTGCCAGCAGTGCACCGGGACTAGCGGACCGGGCGAGAGGTGAGCAGTTCTTC. The chain recombines TRBV6-1 with TRBJ2-1; TRBD2 matches at 11 bases. Trimming took 4 bases from V and 9 from J; bases not matched to a gene: 17. Germline CDR1 and CDR2: MNHNS and SASEGT. The CDR3 is 18 amino acids.

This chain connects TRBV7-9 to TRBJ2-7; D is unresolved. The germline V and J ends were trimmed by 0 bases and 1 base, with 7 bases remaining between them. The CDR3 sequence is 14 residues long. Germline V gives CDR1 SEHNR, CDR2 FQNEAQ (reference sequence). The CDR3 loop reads CASSLAYSSYEQYF. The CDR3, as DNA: TGTGCCAGCAGCTTAGCGTACTCATCCTACGAGCAGTACTTC.

CDR3 bases: TGTGCCAGCGGCGATACAGGGGGCACCGGGGAGCTGTTTTTT. Its protein is CASGDTGGTGELFF. V gene TRBV6-6 combines with J gene TRBJ2-2; TRBD1 matches at 8 bases. V dropped 8 bases and J dropped 4; count of bases not matched to a gene: 6. Germline V lookup: CDR1 MNHNY, CDR2 SVGAGI (reference sequence). The CDR3 covers 14 residues.

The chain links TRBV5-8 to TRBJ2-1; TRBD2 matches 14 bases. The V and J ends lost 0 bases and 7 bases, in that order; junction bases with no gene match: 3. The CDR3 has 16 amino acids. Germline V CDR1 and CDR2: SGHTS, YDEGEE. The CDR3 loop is CASSLEGLAGENEQFF. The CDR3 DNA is TGTGCCAGCAGCTTGGAGGGACTAGCGGGGGAGAATGAGCAGTTCTTC.

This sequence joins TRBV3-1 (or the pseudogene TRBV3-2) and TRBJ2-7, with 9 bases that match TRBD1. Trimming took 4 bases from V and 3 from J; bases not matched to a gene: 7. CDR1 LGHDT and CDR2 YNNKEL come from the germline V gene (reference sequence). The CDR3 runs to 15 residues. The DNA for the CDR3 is TGTGCCAGCAGCCTCCCGGGACAGGGATTCTACGAGCAGTACTTC. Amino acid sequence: CASSLPGQGFYEQYF.

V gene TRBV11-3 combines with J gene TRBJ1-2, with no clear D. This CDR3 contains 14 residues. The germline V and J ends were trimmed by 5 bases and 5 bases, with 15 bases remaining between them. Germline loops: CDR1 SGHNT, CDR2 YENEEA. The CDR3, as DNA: TGTGCCAGCAGCCCCCCCGAGGGCCCGTATGGCTACACCTTC. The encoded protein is CASSPPEGPYGYTF.

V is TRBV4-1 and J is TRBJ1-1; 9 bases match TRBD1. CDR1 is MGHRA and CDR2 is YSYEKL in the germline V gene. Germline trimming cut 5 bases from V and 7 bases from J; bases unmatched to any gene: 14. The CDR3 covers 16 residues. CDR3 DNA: TGCGCCAGCAGCTACCGGCCGGACAGGGGTGGCGATGAAGCTTTCTTT. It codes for CASSYRPDRGGDEAFF.

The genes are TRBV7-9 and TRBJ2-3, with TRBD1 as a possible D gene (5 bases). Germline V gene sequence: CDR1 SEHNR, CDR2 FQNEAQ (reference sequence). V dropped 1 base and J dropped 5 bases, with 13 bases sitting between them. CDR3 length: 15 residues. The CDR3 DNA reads TGTGCCAGCAGCTTAGGCAGGGTCCCCCAAGATACGCAGTATTTT. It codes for CASSLGRVPQDTQYF.